Shown below are 32 T cell receptor beta chains from a single sample sequenced in a study of response to subunit inactivated influenza vaccine. In TCRdb, the RT-PCR reads were re-called with MiXCR into one record per CDR3 protein. This table has 450,000 to 600,000 distinct CDR3 sequences, less than 10% appearing once. This specimen consisted of PBMCs from blood, obtained 23 months after vaccination. The receptors stem from a man aged 50-75 years who received an inactivated influenza vaccine.

The sample holds a few counts of this clonotype. V usage is TRBV20-1 and J usage is TRBJ2-5; D is unresolved. The germline CDR1 and CDR2 sequences are DFQATT and SNEGSKA (reference sequence). Between the trimmed V and J ends, which lost 1 base and 5 bases, there was a span of 8 bases. The length of the CDR3 is 12 residues. CDR3 sequence: CSARASRETQYF. CDR3 coding DNA: TGCAGTGCTAGAGCCTCGCGGGAGACCCAGTACTTC.

This clonotype has only a few counts. The chain combines TRBV27 with TRBJ2-7, with 7 bases identical to TRBD2. Germline V gives CDR1 MNHEY, CDR2 SMNVEV (reference sequence). V shed 5 bases, J shed 7 bases, and the junction held 8 bases outside the gene matches. CDR3 size: 13 residues. CDR3 protein: CASSKSGAREQYF. The CDR3 DNA follows: TGTGCCAGCAGTAAGAGCGGGGCGAGAGAGCAGTACTTC.

This clonotype appeared a few times. This chain connects TRBV10-3 to TRBJ2-6; D may be TRBD1 (6 bases). Germline CDR1 is ENHRY and CDR2 is SYGVKD. The V and J ends lost 6 bases and 1 base respectively, with 16 bases between them. This CDR3 comprises 17 residues. The CDR3 protein is CAISYSGTHSGANVLTF. The CDR3, as DNA: TGTGCCATCAGCTATTCCGGGACACATTCTGGGGCCAACGTCCTGACTTTC.

This clonotype was counted many times. The chain has TRBV5-1 and TRBJ1-2; no clear D. The CDR3 is 15 amino acids. CDR1 and CDR2 from the germline V gene are SGHRS and YFSETQ. V was clipped by 0 bases and J by 0 bases, with 9 bases between them. The CDR3 reads CASSLGGSTNYGYTF. In DNA, the CDR3 is TGCGCCAGCAGCTTGGGGGGATCAACTAACTATGGCTACACCTTC.

The rearrangement uses TRBV12-3 or TRBV12-4 and TRBJ2-5; D uncertain. The length of the CDR3 is 12 residues. V was clipped by 3 bases and J by 5 bases, with 7 bases between them. CDR3 residues: CASSFHGETQYF. Here the CDR3 DNA reads TGTGCCAGCAGTTTTCATGGGGAGACCCAGTACTTC.

The CDR3 DNA reads as TGTGCCACCAGCAGAGATAGGGTCTCCTACAATGAGCAGTTCTTC. Protein: CATSRDRVSYNEQFF. This sequence joins TRBV15 and TRBJ2-1; unclear D gene. The germline V gene encodes CDR1 LNHNV and CDR2 YYDKDF (reference sequence). V lost 0 bases, J lost 0 bases, and 6 bases lay in between. CDR3 length: 15 residues. Full variable domain (rest looked up from reference TRBV15 and TRBJ2-1): DAMVIQNPRYQVTQFGKPVTLSCSQTLNHNVMYWYQQKSSQAPKLLFHYYDKDFNNEADTPDNFQSRRPNTSFCFLDIRSPGLGDTAMYLCATSRDRVSYNEQFFGPGTRLTVL.

This clonotype showed up just a few times. The genes are TRBV4-2 and TRBJ2-5; D gene unclear. Germline assignment: CDR1 LGHNA and CDR2 YNFKEQ. The CDR3 spans 12 residues. The V gene lost 0 bases and the J gene lost 5 bases, with 4 bases spanning the gap. CDR3 protein: CASSQERETQYF. The CDR3 region has the DNA TGTGCCAGCAGCCAAGAACGGGAGACCCAGTACTTC.

At least ten counts were recorded for this clonotype. The chain combines TRBV10-3 with TRBJ2-3; 15 bases match TRBD2. The CDR3 totals 16 residues. The V gene's germline CDR1 is ENHRY and CDR2 SYGVKD. The trim removed 4 bases at V and 3 bases at J, leaving 2 bases unmatched. CDR3 nucleotide sequence: TGTGCCATCAGTGGGGGACTAGCGGGGGGAACAGATACGCAGTATTTT. Amino acid sequence: CAISGGLAGGTDTQYF.

This clonotype was seen a few times. This chain connects TRBV19 to TRBJ2-2; D is undetermined. The CDR3 has 16 residues. V was trimmed by 5 bases and J by 4 bases, leaving 17 bases between them. Germline V gene data show CDR1 as LNHDA and CDR2 as SQIVND (reference sequence). The CDR3 is CASSPRTMGGTGELFF. For the CDR3, the DNA is TGTGCCAGTAGTCCCCGGACCATGGGTGGCACCGGGGAGCTGTTTTTT.

Ten or more counts support this clonotype. The chain is built from TRBV7-2 and TRBJ1-6; TRBD1 matches at 7 bases. Germline V gives CDR1 SGHTA, CDR2 FQGNSA. V was clipped by 5 bases and J by 6 bases; unmatched bases: 7. The CDR3 consists of 15 residues. Written as DNA, the CDR3 is TGTGCCAGCAGCGTAGAGAGGGGGCTTAATTCACCCCTCCACTTT. It encodes CASSVERGLNSPLHF.

This clonotype was counted between two and nine times. The V gene is TRBV5-1, the J gene TRBJ2-2; D is perhaps TRBD2 (5 bases). V shed 0 bases and J shed 6 bases, with 9 bases lying between them. CDR1 SGHRS and CDR2 YFSETQ come from the germline V gene. CDR3 length equals 14 residues. The CDR3 region is CASSLGSGAGELFF. The CDR3 region has the DNA TGCGCCAGCAGCTTGGGTTCCGGGGCCGGGGAGCTGTTTTTT.

The chain couples TRBV12-3 or TRBV12-4 to TRBJ2-7, with TRBD1 matching over 7 bases. Trimming cost V 6 bases and J 2 bases; bases outside gene matches: 4. This CDR3 comprises 13 residues. The chain's CDR3 is CASRTGTAYEQYF. In DNA form, the CDR3 reads TGTGCCAGCAGAACCGGGACAGCCTACGAGCAGTACTTC.

This clonotype turned up a few times. The chain has TRBV12-3 or TRBV12-4 and TRBJ2-3; D perhaps matches TRBD1 (6 bases). V shed 10 bases and J shed 4 bases, with 18 bases lying between them. The CDR3 has 14 amino acids. The CDR3 loop is CAIGPGQGPDTQYF. The CDR3 nucleotides are TGTGCCATCGGGCCGGGACAAGGACCAGATACGCAGTATTTT.

This clonotype showed up many times. V gene TRBV24-1 combines with J gene TRBJ1-2; a possible D gene is TRBD1 (5 bases). From germline, CDR1 is KGHDR and CDR2 SFDVKD. V was shortened by 2 bases and J by 8 bases, with 17 bases between the two germline ends. The CDR3 spans 15 residues. The CDR3 loop reads CATSDYPGDPKGYTF. As DNA, the CDR3 is TGTGCCACCAGTGATTACCCGGGGGACCCTAAAGGCTACACCTTC.

In this sample, this clonotype turned up many times. Mismatch with germline at one junction end may stem from a read error. The chain links TRBV6-6 to TRBJ2-1, with a possible D match to TRBD1 (6 bases). CDR1 and CDR2 (germline): MNHNY, SVGAGI (reference sequence). The CDR3 spans 13 residues. The CDR3 region is CASSYSPRDKEVF. The DNA for the CDR3 is TGTGCCAGCAGTTACTCGCCCCGGGACAAGGAGGTCTTC.

This clonotype was found a few times. This chain connects TRBV20-1 to TRBJ2-2; D call uncertain. With 1 base removed from V and 4 bases from J, the gap between germline ends came to 10 bases. Germline loops: CDR1 DFQATT, CDR2 SNEGSKA (reference sequence). This CDR3 has 14 amino acids. The CDR3 DNA follows: TGCAGTGCTAGAGTAGGCGGCCCCACCGGGGAGCTGTTTTTT. Translation gives CSARVGGPTGELFF.

This clonotype was counted between two and nine times. The chain couples TRBV20-1 to TRBJ1-6; the match to TRBD1 covers 7 bases. The trim removed 6 bases at V and 8 bases at J, leaving 10 bases unmatched. This CDR3 has 14 residues. Germline V gene sequence: CDR1 DFQATT, CDR2 SNEGSKA (reference sequence). The CDR3 loop reads CSARRQGLDSPLHF. CDR3 coding DNA: TGCAGTGCAAGACGACAGGGCTTGGATTCACCCCTCCACTTT.

J is TRBJ2-7 and V is TRBV7-2, with 8 bases identical to TRBD2. CDR1 is SGHTA and CDR2 is FQGNSA in the germline V gene. The CDR3 length is 15 residues. Trimming at V came to 1 base and at J to 6 bases, leaving 8 bases not matched to a gene. The CDR3 loop is CASSLVVGRGFEQYF. The CDR3 bases are TGTGCCAGCAGCTTAGTTGTCGGGAGGGGTTTCGAGCAGTACTTC.

The V gene is TRBV20-1, the J gene TRBJ2-7, with 9 nucleotides matching TRBD1. Losses at the gene ends were 5 bases for V and 3 bases for J; bases not matched to a gene: 5. The length of the CDR3 is 13 residues. The germline V gene encodes CDR1 DFQATT and CDR2 SNEGSKA (reference sequence). In DNA form, the CDR3 reads TGCAGTGCTCCCCGGACAGGGGTCTACGAGCAGTACTTC. Protein: CSAPRTGVYEQYF.

There are many counts of this clonotype. J is TRBJ2-3 and V is TRBV7-9; 8 nucleotides agree with TRBD1. Trimming took 2 bases from V and 4 from J; bases not matched to a gene: 8. The germline gives CDR1 SEHNR, CDR2 FQNEAQ (reference sequence). The CDR3 loop spans 16 amino acids. This chain's CDR3 is CASSLNQGAVADTQYF. CDR3 nucleotides: TGTGCCAGCAGCTTAAACCAGGGGGCAGTCGCAGATACGCAGTATTTT.

This clonotype appeared a few times. The V gene is TRBV5-5, the J gene TRBJ2-2, with 8 positions matching TRBD1. The CDR3 spans 15 residues. The germline V gene has CDR1 SGHKS and CDR2 YYEKEE (reference sequence). Losses at the gene ends were 1 base for V and 7 bases for J; bases not matched to a gene: 6. CDR3: CASSLRTGFSGELFF. In DNA, the CDR3 is TGTGCCAGCAGCTTGAGGACAGGGTTTAGCGGGGAGCTGTTTTTT.

This clonotype was detected a few times. This chain connects TRBV5-1 to TRBJ2-3; no firm D call. Germline lookup yields CDR1 SGHRS and CDR2 YFSETQ. V dropped 2 bases and J dropped 4 bases, with 14 bases sitting between them. The CDR3 has 15 residues. The CDR3 loop is CASSLSEPLPDTQYF. The CDR3 DNA reads as TGCGCCAGCAGCTTAAGCGAGCCCCTCCCAGATACGCAGTATTTT.

The sample holds many counts of this clonotype. The V gene is TRBV5-6, the J gene TRBJ2-5; 8 positions match TRBD2. The ends lost 6 bases at V and 3 bases at J; junction bases unmatched: 4. The CDR3 has 13 amino acids. CDR1 is SGHDT, CDR2 YYEEEE, per germline. The CDR3 region is CASTIAGKETQYF. The CDR3 coding sequence is TGTGCCAGCACCATAGCGGGAAAAGAGACCCAGTACTTC.

The V gene is TRBV27, the J gene TRBJ1-2, with 9 bases matching TRBD1. This CDR3 comprises 15 residues. V lost 6 bases to trimming and J lost 7 bases; unmatched junction nucleotides: 12. The germline CDR1 and CDR2 sequences are MNHEY and SMNVEV (reference sequence). CDR3 sequence (DNA): TGTGCCAGCAGGGCCTCAGGACAGGGGATGTCTGGCTACACCTTC. Translation gives CASRASGQGMSGYTF.

This clonotype was observed many times. V is TRBV28 and J is TRBJ2-1, with D tentatively TRBD1 (5 bases). The CDR3 consists of 13 residues. Trimming shortened V by 8 bases and J by 4 bases, and 12 bases separated the two germline ends. Germline V gives CDR1 MDHEN, CDR2 SYDVKM. CDR3 nucleotides: TGTGCCAGCTGCCCTCCAGGGTACAATGAGCAGTTCTTC. This translates into CASCPPGYNEQFF.

This chain links TRBV20-1 with TRBJ1-2; 7 bases map to TRBD1. Losses at the gene ends were 6 bases for V and 4 bases for J; bases not matched to a gene: 14. CDR3 size: 15 residues. CDR1 and CDR2 from the germline V gene are DFQATT and SNEGSKA (reference sequence). CDR3 in DNA: TGCAGTGCGGGGGGACAGTACAAAACATCCTATGGCTACACCTTC. Its protein is CSAGGQYKTSYGYTF.

The gene calls are TRBV12-3 or TRBV12-4 and TRBJ2-2, with D tentatively TRBD1 or TRBD2 (5 bases each). This CDR3 region has 16 residues. The V gene lost 5 bases and the J gene lost 5 bases, with 18 bases spanning the gap. The chain's CDR3 is CASSGLGPDLTGELFF. CDR3 in DNA: TGTGCCAGCAGTGGTTTGGGACCGGATTTGACCGGGGAGCTGTTTTTT.

This clonotype was seen ten or more times. The V call is TRBV6-2 or TRBV6-3, the J call TRBJ1-2; 8 bases are shared with TRBD1. Trimming at V came to 5 bases and at J to 7 bases, leaving 21 bases not matched to a gene. The CDR3 runs 18 residues. In germline, CDR1 is MNHEY, CDR2 SVGEGT. The CDR3 DNA reads as TGTGCCAGCAGTCAACCCCAGGGGGCGCGTAGAATCGCCGCTGGCTACACCTTC. This gives the protein CASSQPQGARRIAAGYTF.

This clonotype was found many times. The rearrangement joins TRBV12-3 or TRBV12-4 to TRBJ2-3; the D is unclear. The CDR3 contains 11 residues. Trimming removed 3 bases from V and 7 bases from J, with 5 bases in between. The CDR3 loop is CASSFDYTQYF. CDR3 coding DNA: TGTGCCAGCAGTTTTGACTATACGCAGTATTTT.

The chain has TRBV7-8 and TRBJ2-3; TRBD2 agrees at 9 bases. V gave up 5 bases and J gave up 2 bases; unmatched junction bases: 5. This CDR3 has 15 residues. In germline, CDR1 is SGHVS, CDR2 FQNEAQ. The CDR3 sequence is CASSPSGGITDTQYF. DNA of the CDR3: TGTGCCAGCAGCCCAAGCGGGGGGATCACAGATACGCAGTATTTT.

This clonotype was seen ten or more times. The rearrangement joins TRBV6-1 to TRBJ1-6, with 8 bases that match TRBD1. Per germline, CDR1 MNHNS and CDR2 SASEGT. Germline trimming cut 6 bases from V and 6 bases from J; bases unmatched to any gene: 7. The CDR3 has 15 residues. The CDR3 nucleotides read TGTGCCAGCAGGGAACAGGGGGGAGTTAATTCACCCCTCCACTTT. Translated, it gives CASREQGGVNSPLHF.

This clonotype was seen ten or more times. This chain connects TRBV4-2 to TRBJ2-5; 9 positions agree with TRBD1. With V trimmed by 4 bases and J by 5 bases, 11 bases remained unmatched. Germline V gives CDR1 LGHNA, CDR2 YNFKEQ. This CDR3 is built from 16 residues. In nucleotides, the CDR3 is TGTGCCAGCAGCCTTGCCAGGGGGACAGGGCGGGAGACCCAGTACTTC. It codes for CASSLARGTGRETQYF.